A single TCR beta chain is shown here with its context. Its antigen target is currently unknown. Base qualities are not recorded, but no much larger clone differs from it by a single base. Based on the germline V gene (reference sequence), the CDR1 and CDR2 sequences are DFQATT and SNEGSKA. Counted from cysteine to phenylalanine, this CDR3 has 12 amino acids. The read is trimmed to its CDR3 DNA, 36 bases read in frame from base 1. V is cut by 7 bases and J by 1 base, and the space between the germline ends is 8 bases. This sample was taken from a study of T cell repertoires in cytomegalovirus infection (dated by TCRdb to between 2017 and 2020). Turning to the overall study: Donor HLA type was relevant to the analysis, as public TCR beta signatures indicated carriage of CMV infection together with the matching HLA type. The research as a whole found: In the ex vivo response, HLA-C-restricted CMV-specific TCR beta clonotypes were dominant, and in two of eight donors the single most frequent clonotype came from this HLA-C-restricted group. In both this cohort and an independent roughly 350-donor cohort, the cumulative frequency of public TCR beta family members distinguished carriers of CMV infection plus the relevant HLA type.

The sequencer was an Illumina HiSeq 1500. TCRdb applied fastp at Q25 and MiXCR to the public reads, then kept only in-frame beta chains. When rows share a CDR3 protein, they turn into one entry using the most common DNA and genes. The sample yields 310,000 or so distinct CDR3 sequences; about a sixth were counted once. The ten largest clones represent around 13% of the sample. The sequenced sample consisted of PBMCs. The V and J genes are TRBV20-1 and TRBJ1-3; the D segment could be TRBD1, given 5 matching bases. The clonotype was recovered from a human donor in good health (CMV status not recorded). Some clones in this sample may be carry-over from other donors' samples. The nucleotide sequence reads TGCAGTGTTCAGGGTTCTGGAAACACCATATATTTT. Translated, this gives CSVQGSGNTIYF.